Sequencing of this T cell receptor (beta chain) was carried out in a study of blood T cell repertoires in COVID-19. Some clones are missing from TCRdb's copy, which holds only in-frame ones; the method was immunoSEQ multiplex PCR. The sample lists approximately 440,000 clones; 90% were seen once. V was clipped by 1 base and J by 1 base, with 11 bases between them. This CDR3 comprises 16 residues. Germline lookup yields CDR1 SGHVS and CDR2 FQNEAQ. This receptor was taken from a man younger than 35 who had recovered from COVID-19. V and J are TRBV7-8 and TRBJ1-5, with D perhaps matching TRBD1 (5 bases). Input material: PBMCs or T cells enriched from blood (not recorded which). CDR3: CASSLVGGGSNQPQHF. The DNA of the CDR3 is TGTGCCAGCAGCTTAGTCGGGGGGGGAAGCAATCAGCCCCAGCATTTT.